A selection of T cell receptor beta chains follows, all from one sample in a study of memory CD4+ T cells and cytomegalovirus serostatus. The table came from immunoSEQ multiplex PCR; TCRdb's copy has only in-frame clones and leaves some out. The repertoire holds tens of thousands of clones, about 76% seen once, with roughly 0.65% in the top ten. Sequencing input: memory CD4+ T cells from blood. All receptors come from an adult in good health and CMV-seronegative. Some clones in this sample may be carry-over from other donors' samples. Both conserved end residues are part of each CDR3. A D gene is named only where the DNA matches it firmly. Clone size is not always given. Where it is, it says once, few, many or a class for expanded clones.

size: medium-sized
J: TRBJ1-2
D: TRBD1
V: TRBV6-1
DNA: TGTGCCAGCAGTGAAGGAGGGACAGCCTATGGCTACACCTTC
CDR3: CASSEGGTAYGYTF

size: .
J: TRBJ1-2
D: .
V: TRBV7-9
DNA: TGTGCCAGCAGCCCCTCGGGGGCAGTTGGCTATGGCTACACCTTC
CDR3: CASSPSGAVGYGYTF

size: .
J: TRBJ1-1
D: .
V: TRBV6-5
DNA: TGTGCCAGCAGGACAGGCACTGAAGCTTTCTTT
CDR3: CASRTGTEAFF

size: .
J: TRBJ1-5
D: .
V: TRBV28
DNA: TGTGCCAGCAGCTCCTCAAGGGAGTTCGATCACAATCAGCCCCAGCATTTT
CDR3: CASSSSREFDHNQPQHF

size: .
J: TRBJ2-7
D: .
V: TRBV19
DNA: TGTGCCAGTAGTGCTATATACGGGACCGGCAACTACGAGCAGTACTTC
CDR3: CASSAIYGTGNYEQYF

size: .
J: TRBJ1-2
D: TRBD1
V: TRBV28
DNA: TGTGCCAGCACCAAGACAGGGGCCTATGGCTACACCTTC
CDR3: CASTKTGAYGYTF

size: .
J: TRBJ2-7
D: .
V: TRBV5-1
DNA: TGCGCCAGCAGCTTGAGTCGGCCCCCTAACGAGCAGTACTTC
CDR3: CASSLSRPPNEQYF

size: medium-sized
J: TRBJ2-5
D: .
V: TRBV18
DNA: TGTGCCAGCTCACCAAATGGTGGCAGGGGAGGTGAAGAGACCCAGTACTTC
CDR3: CASSPNGGRGGEETQYF

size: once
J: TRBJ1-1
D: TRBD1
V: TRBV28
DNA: TGTGCCAGCAGTACAGGGGGCGTAGGGAACACTGAAGCTTTCTTT
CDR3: CASSTGGVGNTEAFF

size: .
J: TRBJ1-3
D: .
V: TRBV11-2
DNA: TGTGCCAGCAGCTTAAGAACCGGAAGTGGAAACACCATATATTTT
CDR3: CASSLRTGSGNTIYF

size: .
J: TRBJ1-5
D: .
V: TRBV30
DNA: TGTGCCTGGAGTAAGTTTCGGCCCCAGCATTTT
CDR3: CAWSKFRPQHF

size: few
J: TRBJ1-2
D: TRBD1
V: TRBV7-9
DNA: TGTGCCAGCAGCCCGACCGTCTACAGGGGGCATGGCTACACCTTC
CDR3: CASSPTVYRGHGYTF

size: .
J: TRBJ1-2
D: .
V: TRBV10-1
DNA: TGCGCCAGCAGTGAGCCAGGAGTCCCCTATGGCTACACCTTC
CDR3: CASSEPGVPYGYTF

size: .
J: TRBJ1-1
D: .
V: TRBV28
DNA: TGTGCCAGCAGTTGGGGGGTGGGCGCTTTCTTT
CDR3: CASSWGVGAFF

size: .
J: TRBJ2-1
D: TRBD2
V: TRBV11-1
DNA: TGTGCCAGCAGCTTAGGACTAGCGGGATCCTACAATGAGCAGTTCTTC
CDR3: CASSLGLAGSYNEQFF

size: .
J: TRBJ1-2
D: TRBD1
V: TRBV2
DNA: TGTGCCAGCAGCACCGAGACAGGGGTCTATGGCTACACCTTC
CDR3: CASSTETGVYGYTF

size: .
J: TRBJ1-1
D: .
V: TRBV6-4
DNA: TGTGCCAGCAGTGCGTCCCCTGGGAACACTGAAGCTTTCTTT
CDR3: CASSASPGNTEAFF

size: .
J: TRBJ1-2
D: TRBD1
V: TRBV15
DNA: TGTGCCACCAGCTCACGGACAGGGCAGGGCTACACCTTC
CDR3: CATSSRTGQGYTF

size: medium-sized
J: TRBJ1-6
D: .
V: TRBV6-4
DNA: TGTGCCAGCAGTGACTACGAAGGGACCCTCCACTTT
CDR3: CASSDYEGTLHF

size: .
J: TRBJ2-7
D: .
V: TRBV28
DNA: TGTGCCAGCGGTGTTCAACTGGGTAGGAACGAGCAGTACTTC
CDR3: CASGVQLGRNEQYF

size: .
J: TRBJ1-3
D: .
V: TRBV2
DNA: TGTGCCAGCAAATACGCCAGCTCTGGAAACACCATATATTTT
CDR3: CASKYASSGNTIYF

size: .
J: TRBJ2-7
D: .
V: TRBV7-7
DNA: TGTGCTAGCAGCTTAGCAGGGACCTACGAGCAGTACTTC
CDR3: CASSLAGTYEQYF

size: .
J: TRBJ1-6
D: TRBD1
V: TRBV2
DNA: TGTGCCAGCAGTGAAGCGTCAGGGGGCCCCCTCCACTTT
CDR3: CASSEASGGPLHF

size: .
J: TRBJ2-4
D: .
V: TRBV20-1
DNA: TGCAGTGCTAGACAGGGGGGCATTCAGTACTTC
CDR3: CSARQGGIQYF

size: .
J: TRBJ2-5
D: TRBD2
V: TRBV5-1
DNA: TGCGCCAGCAGGCCTAGCACCAGCGGGGGAGGGGAGACCCAGTACTTC
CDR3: CASRPSTSGGGETQYF

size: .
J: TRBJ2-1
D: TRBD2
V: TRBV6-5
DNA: TGTGCCAGCAGGGGTATTGCGGGGGACTACAATGAGCAGTTCTTC
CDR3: CASRGIAGDYNEQFF

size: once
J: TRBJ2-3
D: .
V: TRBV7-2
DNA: TGTGCCAGCAGCGGGAACTCGGTGGATACGCAGTATTTT
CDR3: CASSGNSVDTQYF

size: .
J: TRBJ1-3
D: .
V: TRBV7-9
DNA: TGTGCCAGCAGCTTAATCCAGGGTGGAAGGACTGGAAACACCATATATTTT
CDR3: CASSLIQGGRTGNTIYF

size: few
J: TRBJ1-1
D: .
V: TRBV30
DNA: TGTGCCTGGAGTGGGGAGAGCCGCATGAACACTGAAGCTTTCTTT
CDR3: CAWSGESRMNTEAFF